This T cell receptor (beta chain) was sequenced in a study of control samples from healthy donors and cancer patients. CDR1 is MNHEY and CDR2 is SMNVEV in the germline V gene (reference sequence). The J segment lost 0 bases and the V segment lost 3 bases, leaving 11 bases of the junction unmatched. The CDR3 loop spans 18 amino acids. Sequenced by immunoSEQ multiplex PCR; TCRdb stores in-frame clones only, minus some. The table lists about 150,000 clones, 80% to 95% of them singletons. This receptor was obtained from a woman in her thirties in good health. The V gene is TRBV27, the J gene TRBJ2-1; 7 nucleotides agree with TRBD1. The sample was blood. CDR3 sequence (DNA): TGTGCCAGCAGTTTTTCCCGGACAGGACCCAGCTCCTACAATGAGCAGTTCTTC. This gives the protein CASSFSRTGPSSYNEQFF.